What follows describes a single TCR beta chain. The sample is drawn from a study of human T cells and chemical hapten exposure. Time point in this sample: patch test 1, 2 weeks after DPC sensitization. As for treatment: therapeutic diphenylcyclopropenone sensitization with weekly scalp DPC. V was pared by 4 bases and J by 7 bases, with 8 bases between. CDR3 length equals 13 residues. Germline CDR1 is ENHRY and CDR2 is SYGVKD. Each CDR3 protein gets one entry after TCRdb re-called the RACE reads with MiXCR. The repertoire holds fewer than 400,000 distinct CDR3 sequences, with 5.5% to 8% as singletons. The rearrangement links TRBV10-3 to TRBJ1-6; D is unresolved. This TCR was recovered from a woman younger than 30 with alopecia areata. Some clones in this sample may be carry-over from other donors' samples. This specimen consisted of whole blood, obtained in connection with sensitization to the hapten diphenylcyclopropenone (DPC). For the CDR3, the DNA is TGTGCCATCAGTGGGGTGGAGAATTCACCCCTCCACTTT. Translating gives CAISGVENSPLHF.